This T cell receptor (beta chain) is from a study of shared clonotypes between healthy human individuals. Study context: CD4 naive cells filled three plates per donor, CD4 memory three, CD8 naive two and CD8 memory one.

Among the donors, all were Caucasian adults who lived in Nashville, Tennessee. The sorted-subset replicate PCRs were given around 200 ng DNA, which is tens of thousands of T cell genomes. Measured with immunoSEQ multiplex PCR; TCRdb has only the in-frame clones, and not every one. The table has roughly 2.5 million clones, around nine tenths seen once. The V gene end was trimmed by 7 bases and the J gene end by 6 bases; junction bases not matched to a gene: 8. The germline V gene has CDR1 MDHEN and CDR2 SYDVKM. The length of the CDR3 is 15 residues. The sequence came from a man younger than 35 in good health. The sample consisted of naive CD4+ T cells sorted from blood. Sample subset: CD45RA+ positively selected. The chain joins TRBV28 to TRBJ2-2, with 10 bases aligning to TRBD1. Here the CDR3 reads CASTQWDRGAGELFF. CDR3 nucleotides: TGTGCCAGCACCCAGTGGGACAGGGGTGCCGGGGAGCTGTTTTTT.